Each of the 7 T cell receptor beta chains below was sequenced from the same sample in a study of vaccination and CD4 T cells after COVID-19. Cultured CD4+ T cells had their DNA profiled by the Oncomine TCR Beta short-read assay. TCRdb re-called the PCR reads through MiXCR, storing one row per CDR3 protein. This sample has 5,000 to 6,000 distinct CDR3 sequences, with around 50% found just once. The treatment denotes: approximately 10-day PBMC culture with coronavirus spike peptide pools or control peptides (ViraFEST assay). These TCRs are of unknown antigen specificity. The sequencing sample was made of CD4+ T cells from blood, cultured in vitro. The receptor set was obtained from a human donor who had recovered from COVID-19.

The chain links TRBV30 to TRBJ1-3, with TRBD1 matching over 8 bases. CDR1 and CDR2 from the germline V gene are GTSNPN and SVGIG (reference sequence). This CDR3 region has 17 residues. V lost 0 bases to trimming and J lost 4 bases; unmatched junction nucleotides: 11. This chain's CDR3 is CAWSVRARGLTGNTIYF. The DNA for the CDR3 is TGTGCCTGGAGTGTACGGGCCAGGGGGCTAACAGGAAACACCATATATTTT.

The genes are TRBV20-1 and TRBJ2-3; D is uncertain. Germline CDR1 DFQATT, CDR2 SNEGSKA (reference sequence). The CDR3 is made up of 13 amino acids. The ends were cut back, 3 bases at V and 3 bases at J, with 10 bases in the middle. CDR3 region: CSARWPGTDTQYF. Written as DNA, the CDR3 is TGCAGTGCTAGGTGGCCCGGAACAGATACGCAGTATTTT.

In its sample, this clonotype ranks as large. DNA for the CDR3: TGTGCCTGGAAATGGCGATGGGGGGCTGGGATGAACACTGAAGCTTTCTTT. Its protein product is CAWKWRWGAGMNTEAFF. The rearrangement uses TRBV30 and TRBJ1-1; maybe TRBD1 (6 bases). CDR3 length equals 17 residues. Germline CDR1 and CDR2: GTSNPN and SVGIG (reference sequence). Trimming took 4 bases from V and 0 from J, leaving 21 bases between them.

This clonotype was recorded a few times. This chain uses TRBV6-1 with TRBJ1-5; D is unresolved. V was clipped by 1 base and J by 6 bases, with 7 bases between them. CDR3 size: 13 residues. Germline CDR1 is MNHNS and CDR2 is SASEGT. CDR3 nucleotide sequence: TGTGCCAGCAGTGAAGACTGGGGTCAGCCCCAGCATTTT. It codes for CASSEDWGQPQHF.

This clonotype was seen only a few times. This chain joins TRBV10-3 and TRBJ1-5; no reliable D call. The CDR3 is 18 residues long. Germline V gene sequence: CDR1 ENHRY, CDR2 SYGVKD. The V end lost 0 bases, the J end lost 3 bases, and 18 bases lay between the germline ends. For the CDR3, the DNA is TGTGCCATCAGTGAGTCCTCATTTGGGGTTGGGGACAATCAGCCCCAGCATTTT. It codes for CAISESSFGVGDNQPQHF.

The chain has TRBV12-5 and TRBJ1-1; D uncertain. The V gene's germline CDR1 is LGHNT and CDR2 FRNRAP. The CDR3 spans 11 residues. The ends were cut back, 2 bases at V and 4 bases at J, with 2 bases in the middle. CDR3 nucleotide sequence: TGTGCTAGTGGTTTGCGCACTGAAGCTTTCTTT. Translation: CASGLRTEAFF.

The CDR3 sequence: CASSWSGINGYTF. In nucleotides, the CDR3 is TGTGCCAGCAGCTGGAGTGGAATCAATGGCTACACCTTC. V gene TRBV5-6 combines with J gene TRBJ1-2; D unresolved. The CDR3 covers 13 residues. Deletions cut 3 bases from V and 6 bases from J, with 12 bases between. CDR1 SGHDT and CDR2 YYEEEE come from the germline V gene.